The clone carrying this TCR beta chain was seen ten or more times. TCRdb re-analysed the reads in MiXCR, keeping a single row per CDR3 protein. This table has more than 150,000 distinct CDR3 sequences, over 15% appearing once. The data stem from a study of T cell repertoires in cytomegalovirus infection. Study information: Both CMV infection and a matching HLA type were indicated by public TCR beta signatures.

This CDR3 contains 16 residues. Germline V lookup: CDR1 SNHLY, CDR2 FYNNEI. The germline V and J ends were trimmed by 8 bases and 8 bases, with 25 bases remaining between them. The chain uses TRBV2 and TRBJ2-1, with D maybe TRBD1 (8 bases). The sequenced sample was CD8+ T cells from PBMCs. The TCR comes from a human donor in good health (CMV status not recorded). Some clones in this sample may be carry-over from other donors' samples. The CDR3 region has the DNA TGTGCCAGCGATCTGGGGGGGACAGGAGGTCGACATGAGCAGTTCTTC. Translating it yields CASDLGGTGGRHEQFF. Full variable domain (rest looked up from reference TRBV2 and TRBJ2-1): EPEVTQTPSHQVTQMGQEVILRCVPISNHLYFYWYRQILGQKVEFLVSFYNNEISEKSEIFDDQFSVERPDGSNFTLKIRSTKLEDSAMYFCASDLGGTGGRHEQFFGPGTRLTVL.